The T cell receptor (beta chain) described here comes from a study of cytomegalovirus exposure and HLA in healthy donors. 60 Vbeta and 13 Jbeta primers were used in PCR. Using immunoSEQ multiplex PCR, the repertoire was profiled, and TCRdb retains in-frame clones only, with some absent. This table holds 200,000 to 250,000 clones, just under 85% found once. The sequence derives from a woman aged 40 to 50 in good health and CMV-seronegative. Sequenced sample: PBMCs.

CDR3 residues: CASSLAGGLREQYF. The CDR3 bases are TGTGCCAGCAGCTTAGCGGGGGGGCTTCGAGAGCAGTACTTC. This chain uses TRBV7-2 with TRBJ2-7, with D perhaps TRBD2 (7 bases). The germline V and J ends were trimmed by 0 bases and 7 bases, with 13 bases remaining between them. The CDR3 length is 14 residues. The V gene's germline CDR1 is SGHTA and CDR2 FQGNSA.